This T cell receptor (beta chain) was sequenced for a study of blood T cell repertoires in COVID-19. About the research overall: PBMCs, B-cell-depleted T cells, or T cells provided the cDNA or gDNA that made up the material.

Sequenced by immunoSEQ multiplex PCR; TCRdb stores in-frame clones only, minus some. The table shows almost 400,000 clones, with 87% occurring only once. CDR1 is SGHNT, CDR2 YENEEA, per germline. The CDR3 extends over 16 amino acids. The V segment lost 4 bases and the J segment 4 bases; nucleotides outside the gene matches: 8. The sequence derives from a woman aged 55-70 years with COVID-19, enrolled during active disease. The sequenced material came from peripheral blood. The chain has TRBV11-3 and TRBJ2-2, with 8 bases that match TRBD1. The CDR3 loop reads CASSYAYRGSTGELFF. CDR3 nucleotide sequence: TGTGCCAGCAGCTACGCGTACAGGGGGAGCACCGGGGAGCTGTTTTTT.